Shown below are 5 T cell receptor beta chains from a single sample sequenced in a study of regulatory T cells in long-lasting Graves disease. Arm-PCR of CDR3 regions with iRepertoire HTBI primers generated TCR beta libraries. TCRdb re-analysed the multiplex PCR reads in MiXCR, keeping a single row per CDR3 protein. The repertoire holds 300,000 to 400,000 distinct CDR3 sequences, with over 15% as singletons. The time point here: newly diagnosed GD, antithyroid drugs for less than 3 months. After RNA was extracted from PBMCs, the TCR library was made from it. The sequencing here drew on peripheral blood mononuclear cells (PBMCs), taken at new diagnosis, from a patient treated with antithyroid drugs. These receptors were obtained from a female donor with Graves disease.

V gene TRBV30 combines with J gene TRBJ2-5, with TRBD1 matching 9 bases. Trimming cost V 2 bases and J 6 bases; bases outside gene matches: 10. CDR3 length: 15 residues. The germline V gene has CDR1 GTSNPN and CDR2 SVGIG (reference sequence). The CDR3 DNA reads as TGTGCCTGGAGTAGGCCCTGGACAGGGGTAAAGACCCAGTACTTC. Its translation is CAWSRPWTGVKTQYF.

This clonotype was detected many times. This chain joins TRBV5-1 and TRBJ1-1; TRBD1 aligns across 8 bases. Germline CDR1 is SGHRS and CDR2 is YFSETQ. This CDR3 is built from 14 residues. With 2 bases clipped from V and 4 bases from J, the junction kept 4 bases outside the gene matches. The CDR3: CASSFSQGVTEAFF. In DNA form, the CDR3 reads TGCGCCAGCAGCTTCTCACAGGGGGTCACTGAAGCTTTCTTT.

This clonotype was detected many times. The chain employs TRBV18 and TRBJ1-1; 7 positions match TRBD1. The CDR3 runs 15 residues. J was trimmed by 5 bases and V by 3 bases; bases with no gene match: 9. CDR1 and CDR2 from the germline V gene are KGHSH and LQKENI. CDR3 region: CASSPKQGQGTEAFF. Written as DNA, the CDR3 is TGTGCCAGCTCACCTAAACAGGGGCAGGGTACTGAAGCTTTCTTT.

V usage is TRBV5-1 and J usage is TRBJ2-3, with D perhaps matching TRBD2 (6 bases). V was trimmed by 0 bases and J by 6 bases, leaving 17 bases between them. The CDR3 runs 16 residues. CDR1 and CDR2 from the germline V gene are SGHRS and YFSETQ. The CDR3 DNA follows: TGCGCCAGCAGCTTGGGGCTAGCGTACAAAAGGGATACGCAGTATTTT. Translated: CASSLGLAYKRDTQYF.

This clonotype was observed at least ten times. The rearrangement links TRBV29-1 to TRBJ2-7; no firm D call. This CDR3 contains 12 residues. Looked up from germline, CDR1 is SQVTM and CDR2 is ANQGSEA. V was cut by 1 base and J by 3 bases, with 7 bases left in between. The CDR3 sequence: CSVEAGYYEQYF. In nucleotides, the CDR3 is TGCAGCGTTGAAGCCGGGTACTACGAGCAGTACTTC.